This T cell receptor (beta chain) was captured by sequencing in a study of CD8 T cells in ankylosing spondylitis. A quantitative 5'-RACE method, one with molecular barcodes, was used to make TCR beta libraries. MiXCR, run by TCRdb on the 5' RACE reads, gives a single entry per CDR3 protein. The table includes approximately 300,000 distinct CDR3 sequences, 7% to 9% detected once. Germline V gives CDR1 SGDLS, CDR2 YYNGEE. The CDR3 consists of 18 residues. V was cut by 2 bases and J by 0 bases, with 19 bases left in between. Regarding the study as a whole: Blood of patients with ankylosing spondylitis appeared to be characterized by a TCR beta motif of about eight highly homologous variants. According to the report, clones linked to the disease were significantly enriched in matched synovial fluid samples taken from ankylosing spondylitis patients.

This clonotype was seen more than once but under ten times. Its antigen is not identified. Sequenced material: blood, either unsorted or a sorted T cell fraction (not recorded which). The sequence came from a male donor with ankylosing spondylitis. The genes are TRBV9 and TRBJ2-3, with a possible D match to TRBD2 (5 bases). CDR3 DNA sequence: TGTGCCAGCAGCGTGAATACCCTAGGGATAGCGAGCACAGATACGCAGTATTTT. The encoded protein is CASSVNTLGIASTDTQYF.